The T cell receptor (beta chain) under discussion was sequenced for a study of T cells in Graves' hyperthyroidism and ophthalmopathy. Amplified TCR beta CDR3 regions came from RNA transcripts. Primed by the HTBI set, a first-round RT-PCR was run on the TCR CDR3. Each CDR3 protein gets one entry after TCRdb re-called the multiplex PCR reads with MiXCR. The sample holds about 640,000 distinct CDR3 sequences, about a fifth seen once. A NOSPECS grade of at least 4, a Clinical Activity Score of at least 3 and duration under 3 months were recorded in ophthalmopathy patients. Exclusion of patients followed from uncontrolled infection, other autoimmune disease, pregnancy or lactation. Orbital computed tomography and thyroid ultrasound, together with serum TRAb and thyroxine and clinical symptoms, were used for diagnoses. This clonotype occurred a few times. The CDR3 totals 15 residues. Trimming removed 5 bases from V and 7 bases from J; junction bases left unmatched: 8. CDR1 and CDR2 (germline): WSHSY, SAAADI.

The V gene is TRBV10-2, the J gene TRBJ2-2; 9 positions agree with TRBD1. The receptor's source is a man under 40 with Graves' ophthalmopathy. The sequenced sample was blood. The CDR3 region is CASSRDRAKGGELFF. CDR3 DNA sequence: TGCGCCAGCAGTCGGGACAGGGCGAAGGGCGGGGAGCTGTTTTTT.